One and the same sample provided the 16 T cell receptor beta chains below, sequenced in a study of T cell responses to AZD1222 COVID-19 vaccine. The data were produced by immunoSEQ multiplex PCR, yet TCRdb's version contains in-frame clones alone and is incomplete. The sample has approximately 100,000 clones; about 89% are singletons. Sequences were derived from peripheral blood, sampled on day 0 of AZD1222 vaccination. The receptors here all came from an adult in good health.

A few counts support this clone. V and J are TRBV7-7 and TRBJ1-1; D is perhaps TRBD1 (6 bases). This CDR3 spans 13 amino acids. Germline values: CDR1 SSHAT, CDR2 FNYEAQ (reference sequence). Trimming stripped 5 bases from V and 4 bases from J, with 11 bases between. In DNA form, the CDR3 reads TGTGCCAGCAGCCGAGGGGGGGGCACTGAAGCTTTCTTT. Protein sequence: CASSRGGGTEAFF.

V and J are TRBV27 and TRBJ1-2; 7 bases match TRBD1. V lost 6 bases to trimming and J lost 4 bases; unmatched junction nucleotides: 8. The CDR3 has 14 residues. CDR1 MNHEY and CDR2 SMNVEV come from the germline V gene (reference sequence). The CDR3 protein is CASSPGTDPYGYTF. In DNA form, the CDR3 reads TGTGCCAGCAGCCCCGGGACAGATCCCTATGGCTACACCTTC.

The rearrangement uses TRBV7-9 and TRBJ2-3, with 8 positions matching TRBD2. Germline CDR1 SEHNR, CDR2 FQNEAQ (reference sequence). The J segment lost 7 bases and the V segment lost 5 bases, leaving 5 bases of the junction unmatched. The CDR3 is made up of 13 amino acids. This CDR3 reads CASSPGGVYTQYF. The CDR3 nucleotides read TGTGCCAGCAGCCCGGGGGGGGTTTATACGCAGTATTTT.

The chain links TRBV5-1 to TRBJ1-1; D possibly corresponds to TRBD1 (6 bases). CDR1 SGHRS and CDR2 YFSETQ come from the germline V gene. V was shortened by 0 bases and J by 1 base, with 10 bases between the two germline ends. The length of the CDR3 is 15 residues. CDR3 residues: CASSLVRGGNTEAFF. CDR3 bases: TGCGCCAGCAGCTTGGTCAGGGGCGGGAACACTGAAGCTTTCTTT.

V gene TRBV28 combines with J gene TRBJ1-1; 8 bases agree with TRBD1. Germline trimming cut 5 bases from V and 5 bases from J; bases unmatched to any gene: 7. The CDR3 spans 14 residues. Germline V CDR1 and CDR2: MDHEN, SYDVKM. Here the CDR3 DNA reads TGTGCCAGCAGTCCAACAGGGGGGTGGACTGAAGCTTTCTTT. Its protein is CASSPTGGWTEAFF.

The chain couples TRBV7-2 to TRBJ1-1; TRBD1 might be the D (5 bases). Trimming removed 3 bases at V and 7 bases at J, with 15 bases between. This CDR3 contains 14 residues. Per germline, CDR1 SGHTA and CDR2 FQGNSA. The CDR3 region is CASSFNWGAGEAFF. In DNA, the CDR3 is TGTGCCAGCAGCTTCAATTGGGGCGCAGGTGAAGCTTTCTTT.

The CDR3 region has the DNA TGTGCCTCCACCGGACAGGGGGCCTACGAGCAGTACTTC. It is translated as CASTGQGAYEQYF. The chain couples TRBV30 to TRBJ2-7; 10 bases match TRBD1. Germline assignment: CDR1 GTSNPN and CDR2 SVGIG (reference sequence). The V segment lost 7 bases and the J segment 2 bases; nucleotides outside the gene matches: 5. This CDR3 is 13 amino acids long.

CDR3 sequence: CASKAGGTTGELFF. DNA for the CDR3: TGTGCCAGTAAGGCAGGGGGCACAACCGGGGAGCTGTTTTTT. The chain carries TRBV19 and TRBJ2-2; the match to TRBD1 covers 8 bases. The V segment lost 7 bases and the J segment 5 bases; nucleotides outside the gene matches: 6. The CDR3 totals 14 residues. From germline, CDR1 is LNHDA and CDR2 SQIVND (reference sequence).

The chain's CDR3 is CASSMWQFATDGYTF. In DNA form, the CDR3 reads TGTGCCAGTAGTATGTGGCAGTTTGCGACCGATGGCTACACCTTC. The chain combines TRBV19 with TRBJ1-2; the D is unclear. There are 15 residues in the CDR3. Germline V gene sequence: CDR1 LNHDA, CDR2 SQIVND (reference sequence). Trimming shortened V by 3 bases and J by 6 bases, and 17 bases separated the two germline ends. Full variable domain (remainder filled in from reference TRBV19 and TRBJ1-2): DGGITQSPKYLFRKEGQNVTLSCEQNLNHDAMYWYRQDPGQGLRLIYYSQIVNDFQKGDIAEGYSVSREKKESFPLTVTSAQKNPTAFYLCASSMWQFATDGYTFGSGTRLTVV.

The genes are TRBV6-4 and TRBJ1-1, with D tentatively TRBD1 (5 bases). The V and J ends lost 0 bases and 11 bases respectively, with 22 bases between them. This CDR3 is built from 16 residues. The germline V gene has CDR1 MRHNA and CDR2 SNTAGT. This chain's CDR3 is CASSDSKQTSTGPAFF. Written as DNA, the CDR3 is TGTGCCAGCAGTGACTCCAAACAGACATCGACGGGGCCGGCTTTCTTT.

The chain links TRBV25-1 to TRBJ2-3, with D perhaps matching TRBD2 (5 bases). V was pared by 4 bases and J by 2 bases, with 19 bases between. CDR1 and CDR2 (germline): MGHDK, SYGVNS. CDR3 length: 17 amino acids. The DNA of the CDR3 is TGTGCCAGCAGTGGGGAGAGAAGTCAGGAGTCCACAGATACGCAGTATTTT. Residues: CASSGERSQESTDTQYF.

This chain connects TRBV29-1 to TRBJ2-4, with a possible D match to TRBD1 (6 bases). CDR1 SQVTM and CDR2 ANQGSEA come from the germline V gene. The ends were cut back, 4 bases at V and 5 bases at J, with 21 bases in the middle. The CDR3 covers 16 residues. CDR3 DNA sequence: TGCAGCGTTGGGGGGCGGACTGTGGTTGGGGAAAACATTCAGTACTTC. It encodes CSVGGRTVVGENIQYF.

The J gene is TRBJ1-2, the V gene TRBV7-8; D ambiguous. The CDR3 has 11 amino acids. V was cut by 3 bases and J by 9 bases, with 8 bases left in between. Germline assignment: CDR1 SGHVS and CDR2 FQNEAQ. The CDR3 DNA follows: TGTGCCAGCAGCTTTAGTAGAAGCTACACCTTC. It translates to CASSFSRSYTF.

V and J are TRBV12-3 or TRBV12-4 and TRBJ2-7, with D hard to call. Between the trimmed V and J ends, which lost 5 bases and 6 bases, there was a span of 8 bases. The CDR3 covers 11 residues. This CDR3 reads CASSIRSEQYF. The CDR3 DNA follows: TGTGCCAGCAGTATCAGGAGCGAGCAGTACTTC.

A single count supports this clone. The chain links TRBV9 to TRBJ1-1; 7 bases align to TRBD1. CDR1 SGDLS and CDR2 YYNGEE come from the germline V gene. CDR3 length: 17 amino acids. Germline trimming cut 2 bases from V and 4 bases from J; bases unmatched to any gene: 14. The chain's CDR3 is CASSVGSTGQWSTEAFF. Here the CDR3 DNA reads TGTGCCAGCAGCGTCGGTTCCACGGGACAGTGGTCCACTGAAGCTTTCTTT.

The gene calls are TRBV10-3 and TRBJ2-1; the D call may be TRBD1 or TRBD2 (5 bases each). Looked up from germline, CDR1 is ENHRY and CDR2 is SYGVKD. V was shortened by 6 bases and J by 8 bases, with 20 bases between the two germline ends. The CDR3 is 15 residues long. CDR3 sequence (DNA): TGTGCCATCAGAACCGGGACCGATTCACGCGATGAGCAGTTCTTC. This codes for CAIRTGTDSRDEQFF.